The clone carrying this T cell receptor beta chain was counted between two and nine times. Its antigen is unknown. Trimming cost V 2 bases and J 3 bases; bases outside gene matches: 8. Germline-derived CDR1 and CDR2 are SQVTM and ANQGSEA. The CDR3 sequence is 15 residues long. Method: immunoSEQ multiplex PCR; TCRdb's copy keeps in-frame clones and lacks some. The sample records more than 25,000 clones, 76% being singletons. These data come from a study of neoadjuvant nivolumab and ipilimumab in lung cancer. Overall study: Patients got nivolumab 3 mg/kg on days 1, 15 and 29; combination added ipilimumab 1 mg/kg day 1.

Study outcomes and limitations: From pretherapy to surgery, tumor richness and clonality rose with dual therapy. Only a single major-pathologic-response sample was available for clonality analysis. Higher pretherapy blood TCR richness went with higher resected-tumor richness.

The V gene is TRBV29-1, the J gene TRBJ2-3, with 7 bases that match TRBD1. The TCR originated in an adult with non-small cell lung cancer. The starting material was tumor tissue, obtained after neoadjuvant nivolumab, alone or with ipilimumab, at or shortly before surgery. This chain's CDR3 is CSVEKRQGRTDTQYF. In DNA, the CDR3 is TGCAGCGTTGAAAAGCGACAGGGCCGAACAGATACGCAGTATTTT.